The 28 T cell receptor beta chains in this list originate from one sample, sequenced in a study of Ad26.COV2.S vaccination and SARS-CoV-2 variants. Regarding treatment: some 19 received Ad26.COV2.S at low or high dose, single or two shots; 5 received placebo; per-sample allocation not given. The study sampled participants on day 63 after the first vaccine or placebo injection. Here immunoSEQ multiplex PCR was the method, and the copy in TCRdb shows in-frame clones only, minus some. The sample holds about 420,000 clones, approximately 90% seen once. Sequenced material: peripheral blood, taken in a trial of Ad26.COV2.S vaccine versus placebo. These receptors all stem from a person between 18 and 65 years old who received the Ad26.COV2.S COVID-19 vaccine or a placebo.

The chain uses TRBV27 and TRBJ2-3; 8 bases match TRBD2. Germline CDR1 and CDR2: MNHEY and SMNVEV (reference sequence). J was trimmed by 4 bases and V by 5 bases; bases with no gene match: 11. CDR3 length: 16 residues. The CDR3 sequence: CASSPSGRGASDTQYF. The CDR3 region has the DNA TGTGCCAGCAGTCCCTCTGGGCGGGGGGCATCAGATACGCAGTATTTT.

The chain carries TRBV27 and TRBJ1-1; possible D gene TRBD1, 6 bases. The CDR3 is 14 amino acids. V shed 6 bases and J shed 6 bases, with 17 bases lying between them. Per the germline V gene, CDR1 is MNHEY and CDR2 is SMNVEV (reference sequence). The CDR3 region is CASRLSRGGSEAFF. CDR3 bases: TGTGCCAGCAGACTAAGCAGGGGAGGCTCTGAAGCTTTCTTT.

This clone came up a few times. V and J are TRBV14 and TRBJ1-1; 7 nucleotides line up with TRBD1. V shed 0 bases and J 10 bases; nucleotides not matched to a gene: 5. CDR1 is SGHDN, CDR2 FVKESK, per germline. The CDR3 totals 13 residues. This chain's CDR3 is CASSQEFRQGAFF. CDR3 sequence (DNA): TGTGCCAGCAGCCAAGAATTTAGACAGGGAGCTTTCTTT.

The CDR3: CASSQDPGSYEQYF. The CDR3 DNA is TGCGCCAGCAGCCAAGATCCAGGTTCGTACGAGCAGTACTTC. The chain employs TRBV4-3 and TRBJ2-7; unclear D gene. Trimming took 0 bases from V and 4 from J, leaving 10 bases between them. The CDR3 is made up of 14 amino acids. In germline, CDR1 is LGHNA, CDR2 YSLEER.

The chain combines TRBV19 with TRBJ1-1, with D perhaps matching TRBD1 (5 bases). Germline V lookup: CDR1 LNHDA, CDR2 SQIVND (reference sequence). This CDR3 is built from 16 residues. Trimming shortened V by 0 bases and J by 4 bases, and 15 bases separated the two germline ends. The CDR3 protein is CASSIEGPAGVTEAFF. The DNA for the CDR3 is TGTGCCAGTAGTATAGAGGGCCCAGCGGGGGTCACTGAAGCTTTCTTT.

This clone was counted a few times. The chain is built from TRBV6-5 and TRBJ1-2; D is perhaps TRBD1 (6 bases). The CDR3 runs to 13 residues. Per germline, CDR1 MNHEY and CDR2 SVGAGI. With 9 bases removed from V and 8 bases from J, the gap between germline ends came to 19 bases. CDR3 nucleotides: TGTGCCAGTGGGGCAGGGGAAATTGGAGGCTACACCTTC. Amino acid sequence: CASGAGEIGGYTF.

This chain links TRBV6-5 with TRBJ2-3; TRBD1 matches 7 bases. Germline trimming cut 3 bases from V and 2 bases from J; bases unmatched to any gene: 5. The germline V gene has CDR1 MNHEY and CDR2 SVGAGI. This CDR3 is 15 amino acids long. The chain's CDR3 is CASSYKGAATDTQYF. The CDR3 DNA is TGTGCCAGCAGTTATAAGGGGGCGGCCACAGATACGCAGTATTTT.

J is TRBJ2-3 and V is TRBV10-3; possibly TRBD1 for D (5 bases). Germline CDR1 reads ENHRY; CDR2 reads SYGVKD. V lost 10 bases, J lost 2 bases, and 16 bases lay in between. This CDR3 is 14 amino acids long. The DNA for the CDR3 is TGTGCCACCGAAGACAGCCGAGCCACAGATACGCAGTATTTT. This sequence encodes CATEDSRATDTQYF.

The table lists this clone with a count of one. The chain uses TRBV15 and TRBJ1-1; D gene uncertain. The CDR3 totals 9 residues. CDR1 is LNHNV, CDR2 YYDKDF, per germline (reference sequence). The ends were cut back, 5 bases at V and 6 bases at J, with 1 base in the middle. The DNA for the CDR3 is TGTGCCACCAGCTCTGAAGCTTTCTTT. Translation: CATSSEAFF. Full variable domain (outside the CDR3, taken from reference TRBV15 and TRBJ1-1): DAMVIQNPRYQVTQFGKPVTLSCSQTLNHNVMYWYQQKSSQAPKLLFHYYDKDFNNEADTPDNFQSRRPNTSFCFLDIRSPGLGDTAMYLCATSSEAFFGQGTRLTVV.

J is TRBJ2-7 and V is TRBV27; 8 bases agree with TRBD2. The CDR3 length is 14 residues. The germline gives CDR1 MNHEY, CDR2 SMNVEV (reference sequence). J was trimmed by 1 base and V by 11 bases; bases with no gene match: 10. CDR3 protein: CASREGHGSYEQYF. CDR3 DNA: TGTGCCTCCCGGGAGGGGCATGGATCCTACGAGCAGTACTTC.

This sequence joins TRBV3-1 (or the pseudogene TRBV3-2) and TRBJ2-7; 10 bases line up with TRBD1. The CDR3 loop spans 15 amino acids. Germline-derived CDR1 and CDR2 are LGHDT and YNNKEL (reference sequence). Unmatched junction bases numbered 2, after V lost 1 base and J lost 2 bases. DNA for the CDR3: TGTGCCAGCAGCCAAGGGACAGGGGGAGCCTACGAGCAGTACTTC. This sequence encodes CASSQGTGGAYEQYF.

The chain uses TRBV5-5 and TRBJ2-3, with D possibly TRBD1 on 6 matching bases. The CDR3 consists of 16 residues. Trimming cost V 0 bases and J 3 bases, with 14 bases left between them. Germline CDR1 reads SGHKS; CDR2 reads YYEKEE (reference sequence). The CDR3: CASSLVAQGSTDTQYF. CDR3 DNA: TGTGCCAGCAGCTTGGTAGCTCAGGGGTCGACAGATACGCAGTATTTT.

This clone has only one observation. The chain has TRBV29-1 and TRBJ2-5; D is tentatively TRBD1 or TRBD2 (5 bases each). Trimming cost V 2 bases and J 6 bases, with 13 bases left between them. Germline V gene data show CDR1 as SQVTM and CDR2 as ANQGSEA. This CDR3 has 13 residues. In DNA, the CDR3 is TGCAGCGTTGAATCCAGGGCTAGCAAGACCCAGTACTTC. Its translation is CSVESRASKTQYF.

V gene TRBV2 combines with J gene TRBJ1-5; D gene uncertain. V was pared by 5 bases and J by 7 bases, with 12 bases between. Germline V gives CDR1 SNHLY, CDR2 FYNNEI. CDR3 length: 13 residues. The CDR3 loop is CASSLGLSQPQHF. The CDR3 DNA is TGTGCCAGCAGTCTCGGACTGTCACAGCCCCAGCATTTT.

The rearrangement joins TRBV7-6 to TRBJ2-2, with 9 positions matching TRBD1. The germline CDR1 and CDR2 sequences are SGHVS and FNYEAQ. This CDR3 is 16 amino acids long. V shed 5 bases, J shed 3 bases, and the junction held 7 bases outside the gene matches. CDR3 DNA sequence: TGTGCCAGCAGCCAAAGACAGGGGGTAGACACCGGGGAGCTGTTTTTT. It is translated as CASSQRQGVDTGELFF.

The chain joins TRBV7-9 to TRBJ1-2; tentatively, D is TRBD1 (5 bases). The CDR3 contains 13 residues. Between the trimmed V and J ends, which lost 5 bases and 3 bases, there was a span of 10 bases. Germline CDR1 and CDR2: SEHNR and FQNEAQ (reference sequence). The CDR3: CASSKGRDYGYTF. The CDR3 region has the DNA TGTGCCAGCAGCAAGGGACGGGACTATGGCTACACCTTC.

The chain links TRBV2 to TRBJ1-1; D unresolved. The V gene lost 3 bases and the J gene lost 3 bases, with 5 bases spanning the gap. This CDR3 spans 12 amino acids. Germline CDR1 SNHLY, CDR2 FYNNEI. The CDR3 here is CASSEVHTEAFF. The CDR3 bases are TGTGCCAGCAGTGAGGTCCACACTGAAGCTTTCTTT. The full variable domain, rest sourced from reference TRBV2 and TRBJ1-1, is EPEVTQTPSHQVTQMGQEVILRCVPISNHLYFYWYRQILGQKVEFLVSFYNNEISEKSEIFDDQFSVERPDGSNFTLKIRSTKLEDSAMYFCASSEVHTEAFFGQGTRLTVV.

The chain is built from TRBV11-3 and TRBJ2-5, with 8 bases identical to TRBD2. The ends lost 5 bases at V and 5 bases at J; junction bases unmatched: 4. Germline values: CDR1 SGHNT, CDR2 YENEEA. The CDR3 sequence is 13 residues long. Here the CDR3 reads CASSRGGRETQYF. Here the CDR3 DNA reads TGTGCCAGCAGCCGGGGGGGCCGCGAGACCCAGTACTTC.

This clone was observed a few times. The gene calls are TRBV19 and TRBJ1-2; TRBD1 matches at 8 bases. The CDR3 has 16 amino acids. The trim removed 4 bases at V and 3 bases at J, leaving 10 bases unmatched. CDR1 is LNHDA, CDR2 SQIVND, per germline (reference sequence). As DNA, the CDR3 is TGTGCCAGTAGTACGCCTCAGGGGGCCGGGGACTATGGCTACACCTTC. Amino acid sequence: CASSTPQGAGDYGYTF.

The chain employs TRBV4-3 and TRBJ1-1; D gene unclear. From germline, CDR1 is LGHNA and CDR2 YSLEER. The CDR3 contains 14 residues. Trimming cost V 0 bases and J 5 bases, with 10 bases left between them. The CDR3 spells CASSQDRAGTEAFF. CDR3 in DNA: TGCGCCAGCAGCCAAGATCGCGCAGGAACTGAAGCTTTCTTT.

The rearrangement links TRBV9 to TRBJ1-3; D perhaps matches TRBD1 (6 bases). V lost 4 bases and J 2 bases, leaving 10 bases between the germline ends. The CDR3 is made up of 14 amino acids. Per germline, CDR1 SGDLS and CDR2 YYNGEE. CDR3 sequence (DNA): TGTGCCAGCAGCAAACAGGGAGCTGGAAACACCATATATTTT. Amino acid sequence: CASSKQGAGNTIYF.

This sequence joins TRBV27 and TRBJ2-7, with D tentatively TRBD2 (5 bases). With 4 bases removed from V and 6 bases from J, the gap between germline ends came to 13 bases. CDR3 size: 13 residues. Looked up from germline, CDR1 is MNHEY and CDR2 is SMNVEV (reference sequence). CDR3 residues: CASSSASSGEQYF. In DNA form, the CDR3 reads TGTGCCAGCAGTTCTGCTAGCTCGGGCGAGCAGTACTTC.

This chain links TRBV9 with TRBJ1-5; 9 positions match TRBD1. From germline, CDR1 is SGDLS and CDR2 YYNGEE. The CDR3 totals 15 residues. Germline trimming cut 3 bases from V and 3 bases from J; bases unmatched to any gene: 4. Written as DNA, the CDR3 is TGTGCCAGCAGCGCCGGGACAGGGTACAATCAGCCCCAGCATTTT. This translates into CASSAGTGYNQPQHF.

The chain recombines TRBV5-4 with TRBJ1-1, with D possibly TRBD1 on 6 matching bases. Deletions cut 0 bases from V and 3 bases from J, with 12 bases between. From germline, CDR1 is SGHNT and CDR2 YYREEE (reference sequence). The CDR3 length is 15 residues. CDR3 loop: CASSLGGGWYTEAFF. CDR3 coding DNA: TGTGCCAGCAGCTTGGGGGGGGGCTGGTACACTGAAGCTTTCTTT.

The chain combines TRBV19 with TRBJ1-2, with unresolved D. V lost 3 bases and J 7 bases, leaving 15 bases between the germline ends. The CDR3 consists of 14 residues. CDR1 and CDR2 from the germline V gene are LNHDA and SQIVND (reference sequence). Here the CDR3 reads CASSILASGVGYTF. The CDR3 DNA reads TGTGCCAGTAGTATTCTTGCGTCTGGGGTTGGCTACACCTTC.

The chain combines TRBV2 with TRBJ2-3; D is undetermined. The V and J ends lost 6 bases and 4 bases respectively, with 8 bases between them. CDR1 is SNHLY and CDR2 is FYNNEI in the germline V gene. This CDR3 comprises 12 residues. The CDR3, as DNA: TGTGCCAGCAGGTCTGCCCCAGATACGCAGTATTTT. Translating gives CASRSAPDTQYF. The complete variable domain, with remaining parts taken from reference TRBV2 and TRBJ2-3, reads EPEVTQTPSHQVTQMGQEVILRCVPISNHLYFYWYRQILGQKVEFLVSFYNNEISEKSEIFDDQFSVERPDGSNFTLKIRSTKLEDSAMYFCASRSAPDTQYFGPGTRLTVL.

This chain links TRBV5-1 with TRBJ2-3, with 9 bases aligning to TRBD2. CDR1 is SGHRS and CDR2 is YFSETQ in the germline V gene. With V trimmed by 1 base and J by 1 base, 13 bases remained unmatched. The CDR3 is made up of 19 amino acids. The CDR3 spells CASSLTAGGPVWGTDTQYF. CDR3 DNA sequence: TGCGCCAGCAGCTTGACTGCGGGGGGGCCGGTGTGGGGCACAGATACGCAGTATTTT.

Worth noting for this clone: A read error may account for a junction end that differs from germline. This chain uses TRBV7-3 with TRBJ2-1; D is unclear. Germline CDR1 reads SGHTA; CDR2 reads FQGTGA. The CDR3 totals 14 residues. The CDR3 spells CASSFGTSDNEQFF. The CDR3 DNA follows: TGTGCCAGCAGCTTCGGAACCTCCGACAATGAGCAGTTCTTC. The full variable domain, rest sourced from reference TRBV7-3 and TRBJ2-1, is GAGVSQTPSNKVTEKGKYVELRCDPISGHTALYWYRQSLGQGPEFLIYFQGTGAADDSGLPNDRFFAVRPEGSVSTLKIQRTERGDSAVYLCASSFGTSDNEQFFGPGTRLTVL.